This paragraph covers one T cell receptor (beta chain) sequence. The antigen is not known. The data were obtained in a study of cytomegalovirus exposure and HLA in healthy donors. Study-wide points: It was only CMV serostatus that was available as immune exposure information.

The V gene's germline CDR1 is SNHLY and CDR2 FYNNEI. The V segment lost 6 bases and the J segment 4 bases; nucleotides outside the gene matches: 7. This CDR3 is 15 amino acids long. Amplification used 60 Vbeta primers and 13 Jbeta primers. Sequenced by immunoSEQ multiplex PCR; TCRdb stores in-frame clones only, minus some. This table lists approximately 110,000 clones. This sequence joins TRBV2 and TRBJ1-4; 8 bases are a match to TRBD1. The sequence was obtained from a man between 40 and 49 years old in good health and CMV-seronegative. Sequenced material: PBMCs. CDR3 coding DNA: TGTGCCAGCAGCTTTACGACAGGGGTTAATGAAAAACTGTTTTTT. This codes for CASSFTTGVNEKLFF.